This passage covers 26 T cell receptor beta chains from one sample sequenced in a study of identical twins (TCRdb year 2016). Library preparation employed 5' RACE. These reads were obtained on an Illumina HiSeq 2000. TCRdb itself trimmed the public reads at Q25 with fastp, ran MiXCR and retained productive beta chains. Entries that share a CDR3 protein sequence are merged under the most common genes and DNA. In all, the sample holds 1,800,000 or so distinct CDR3 sequences, and around 33% of those were seen once. The ten largest account for 0.25% to 0.3% of the sample. The sequenced sample consisted of cord blood. All receptors come from a newborn girl in good health.

About this clonotype itself: The DNA is left out, because the CDR3 cannot be placed on it with certainty; the CDR3 is given as TCRdb lists it. The chain is built from TRBV9 and TRBJ1-2. Germline V CDR1 and CDR2: SGDLS, YYNGEE. Including both end residues, the CDR3 is 14 amino acids long. CDR3 loop: CASSVGAGIYGHTF.

The V call is TRBV7-9, the J call TRBJ1-2; D is undetermined. The germline V gene has CDR1 SEHNR and CDR2 FQNEAQ (reference sequence). The CDR3 is 14 amino acids. Trimming left V 1 base short and J 6 bases short, with 12 bases between. The CDR3 nucleotides read TGTGCCAGCAGCTTAGACCACACCGGGGATGGCTACACCTTC. The encoded protein is CASSLDHTGDGYTF.

This clonotype was detected a few times. CDR3 in amino acids: CASSYILAGYEQYF. The CDR3, as DNA: TGTGCCAGCAGTTACATTCTAGCGGGGTACGAGCAGTACTTC. The chain employs TRBV6-6 and TRBJ2-7, with 9 bases lining up with TRBD2. The CDR3 covers 14 residues. J lost 4 bases, V lost 2 bases, and 3 bases had no gene match. Germline V gives CDR1 MNHNY, CDR2 SVGAGI (reference sequence).

The V and J genes are TRBV4-2 and TRBJ2-7, with a weak D call TRBD1 (5 bases). The CDR3 runs 13 residues. Between the trimmed V and J ends, which lost 0 bases and 7 bases, there was a span of 10 bases. The germline V gene has CDR1 LGHNA and CDR2 YNFKEQ. This CDR3 reads CASSQDRPGEQYF. In DNA, the CDR3 is TGTGCCAGCAGCCAAGATCGGCCAGGGGAGCAGTACTTC.

The CDR3 protein is CASSTRLAGRTDTQYF. CDR3 nucleotides: TGTGCCAGCAGCACCCGACTAGCGGGCCGCACAGATACGCAGTATTTT. V is TRBV7-2 and J is TRBJ2-3; TRBD2 matches 10 bases. The CDR3 spans 16 residues. V lost 5 bases and J lost 1; bases outside the gene matches: 6. CDR1 and CDR2 (germline): SGHTA, FQGNSA.

This clonotype has a handful of counts. The chain couples TRBV11-2 to TRBJ2-1; 10 nucleotides align to TRBD2. With 3 bases clipped from V and 0 bases from J, the junction kept 20 bases outside the gene matches. Germline V gives CDR1 SGHAT, CDR2 FQNNGV. The CDR3 is 22 residues long. For the CDR3, the DNA is TGTGCCAGCAGCTTCTTCGCGCAGAGTAGCGGGAGGCCCTTTAGCTCCTACAATGAGCAGTTCTTC. Protein sequence: CASSFFAQSSGRPFSSYNEQFF.

This clonotype was counted a few times. The V call is TRBV20-1, the J call TRBJ2-7; 9 bases agree with TRBD2. The CDR3 has 13 amino acids. The ends lost 3 bases at V and 4 bases at J; junction bases unmatched: 4. Germline V gene lookup returns CDR1 DFQATT and CDR2 SNEGSKA (reference sequence). CDR3 in amino acids: CSASRTSAYEQYF. The CDR3 region has the DNA TGCAGTGCTAGTAGGACTAGCGCGTACGAGCAGTACTTC.

This clonotype was counted between two and nine times. The CDR3 region has the DNA TGTGCCAGCAGCCCCTTGGAGGGAGGAGGTGATGAGCAGTTCTTC. Translated: CASSPLEGGGDEQFF. The chain employs TRBV14 and TRBJ2-1; possibly TRBD2 for D (6 bases). This CDR3 has 15 residues. Germline-derived CDR1 and CDR2 are SGHDN and FVKESK. Trimming pared 4 bases from V and 8 bases from J, leaving 18 bases between.

Only a few counts were recorded for this clonotype. This sequence joins TRBV9 and TRBJ2-4; 11 bases map to TRBD2. The assigned J gene may be wrong: the sequence end matches TRBJ2-7 better. This CDR3 is built from 15 residues. Germline lookup yields CDR1 SGDLS and CDR2 YYNGEE. CDR3 region: CASSVEGLAAYEQYF. The DNA for the CDR3 is TGTGCCAGCAGCGTAGAGGGACTAGCGGCCTACGAGCAGTACTTC.

The V and J genes are TRBV20-1 and TRBJ2-1; 11 positions agree with TRBD1. Trimming cost V 1 base and J 10 bases; bases outside gene matches: 6. The CDR3 is 14 amino acids. Germline loops: CDR1 DFQATT, CDR2 SNEGSKA (reference sequence). CDR3 sequence: CSARVGQGAYEQFF. CDR3 sequence (DNA): TGCAGTGCTAGAGTTGGACAGGGGGCCTACGAGCAGTTCTTC.

This clonotype was picked up one time. The J gene is TRBJ2-7, the V gene TRBV29-1; 8 bases line up with TRBD2. CDR1 and CDR2 (germline): SQVTM, ANQGSEA. Trimming at V came to 3 bases and at J to 5 bases, leaving 9 bases not matched to a gene. The CDR3 runs to 14 residues. Written as DNA, the CDR3 is TGCAGCGTTGAGTCGAGCGGGGGCTACAACGAGCAGTACTTC. Translated: CSVESSGGYNEQYF.

At least ten counts were recorded for this clonotype. In DNA form, the CDR3 reads TGTGCCAGCAGCCAGGACTATTACTACGAGCAGTACTTC. Protein: CASSQDYYYEQYF. This chain connects TRBV3-1 to TRBJ2-7; perhaps TRBD2 as D (6 bases). This CDR3 is 13 amino acids long. With 3 bases removed from V and 3 bases from J, the gap between germline ends came to 9 bases. CDR1 is LGHDT and CDR2 is YNNKEL in the germline V gene (reference sequence).

The chain combines TRBV6-6 with TRBJ1-1, with unresolved D. V lost 6 bases and J lost 5, with 10 bases in between. The CDR3 loop spans 12 amino acids. From germline, CDR1 is MNHNY and CDR2 SVGAGI (reference sequence). The CDR3 DNA reads as TGTGCCAGCAGGTCAACAGATACTGAAGCTTTCTTT. As protein: CASRSTDTEAFF.

This clonotype has only a few counts. The rearrangement links TRBV18 to TRBJ2-1; D perhaps matches TRBD2 (5 bases). Per the germline V gene, CDR1 is KGHSH and CDR2 is LQKENI. This CDR3 region has 13 residues. V lost 3 bases and J lost 5, with 8 bases in between. The DNA of the CDR3 is TGTGCCAGCTCACCGGGAGCTAACAATGAGCAGTTCTTC. Encoded protein: CASSPGANNEQFF. Supplemented by reference TRBV18 and TRBJ2-1, the full variable domain reads NAGVMQNPRHLVRRRGQEARLRCSPMKGHSHVYWYRQLPEEGLKFMVYLQKENIIDESGMPKERFSAEFPKEGPSILRIQQVVRGDSAAYFCASSPGANNEQFFGPGTRLTVL.

The CDR3 nucleotides read TGTGCCAGCAGCCAGTTTGCTACGGGACTAGCGGGACAAGAGACCCAGTTCTTC. Its translation: CASSQFATGLAGQETQFF. The V and J genes are TRBV4-2 and TRBJ2-5; 13 nucleotides line up with TRBD2. The better agreement between TRBJ2-1 and the DNA end casts doubt on the J call. There are 18 residues in the CDR3. CDR1 LGHNA and CDR2 YNFKEQ come from the germline V gene.

V gene TRBV7-6 combines with J gene TRBJ2-1; TRBD1 matches 8 bases. The CDR3 runs to 14 residues. V lost 2 bases to trimming and J lost 10 bases; unmatched junction nucleotides: 7. Per the germline V gene, CDR1 is SGHVS and CDR2 is FNYEAQ. In nucleotides, the CDR3 is TGTGCCAGCAGCTTATCAACAGGGGGATACGAGCAGTTCTTC. It codes for CASSLSTGGYEQFF.

This rearrangement joins TRBV28 to TRBJ1-5, with D tentatively TRBD1 (5 bases). V shed 6 bases and J shed 3 bases, with 18 bases lying between them. Germline V lookup: CDR1 MDHEN, CDR2 SYDVKM. This CDR3 has 16 residues. The CDR3 DNA sequence: TGTGCCAGCAGGAGCAGAGGGCAGGGCTACAATCAGCCCCAGCATTTT. Amino acids: CASRSRGQGYNQPQHF.

The genes are TRBV28 and TRBJ1-5; D is perhaps TRBD1 (6 bases). The CDR3 contains 16 residues. Germline assignment: CDR1 MDHEN and CDR2 SYDVKM. Trimming pared 6 bases from V and 4 bases from J, leaving 19 bases between. CDR3 DNA: TGTGCCAGCAGCATAACTCGGAGGCAGGGGAATCAGCCCCAGCATTTT. Translating it yields CASSITRRQGNQPQHF. The whole variable domain, remainder taken from reference TRBV28 and TRBJ1-5, is DVKVTQSSRYLVKRTGEKVFLECVQDMDHENMFWYRQDPGLGLRLIYFSYDVKMKEKGDIPEGYSVSREKKERFSLILESASTNQTSMYLCASSITRRQGNQPQHFGDGTRLSIL.

Comments on this clonotype: The germline gene is not matched at one end of the junction; a read error may be the cause. The chain uses TRBV5-1 and TRBJ2-3; 9 bases fit TRBD2. The germline gives CDR1 SGHRS, CDR2 YFSETQ. The CDR3 covers 15 residues. The CDR3 region is CASSISGGDTDTHYF. For the CDR3, the DNA is TGCGCCAGCAGCATTAGCGGGGGCGACACAGATACGCATTATTTT. Supplemented by reference TRBV5-1 and TRBJ2-3, the full variable domain reads KAGVTQTPRYLIKTRGQQVTLSCSPISGHRSVSWYQQTPGQGLQFLFEYFSETQRNKGNFPGRFSGRQFSNSRSEMNVSTLELGDSALYLCASSISGGDTDTHYFGPGTRLTVL.

This clonotype showed up just a few times. The chain links TRBV12-3 or TRBV12-4 to TRBJ2-7; 9 nucleotides match TRBD1. CDR3 size: 17 residues. J gave up 3 bases and V 3 bases, and 12 bases lay outside the gene matches. Written as DNA, the CDR3 is TGTGCCAGCAGTTTCGGGACAGGGTACGGCAAGGGCTACGAGCAGTACTTC. Translating gives CASSFGTGYGKGYEQYF.

This clonotype was recorded a few times. This sequence joins TRBV28 and TRBJ1-3, with D tentatively TRBD1 (5 bases). V was shortened by 3 bases and J by 0 bases, with 9 bases between the two germline ends. Germline V gives CDR1 MDHEN, CDR2 SYDVKM. This CDR3 region has 15 residues. The CDR3 sequence: CASSFDSISGNTIYF. The CDR3 region has the DNA TGTGCCAGCAGTTTCGACAGTATCTCTGGAAACACCATATATTTT.

This chain uses TRBV6-1 with TRBJ2-7; D is unclear. The CDR3 spans 12 residues. Germline-derived CDR1 and CDR2 are MNHNS and SASEGT. Trimming removed 8 bases at V and 2 bases at J, with 10 bases between. CDR3 in DNA: TGTGCCAGCGGTACTATCCCCTACGAGCAGTACTTC. Protein: CASGTIPYEQYF.

The chain uses TRBV6-6 and TRBJ2-3, with D hard to call. CDR3 length: 17 residues. V shed 6 bases and J shed 0 bases, with 19 bases lying between them. CDR1 and CDR2 from the germline V gene are MNHNY and SVGAGI (reference sequence). CDR3 protein: CASSLTNLDPSTDTQYF. The CDR3 DNA reads TGTGCCAGCAGCCTCACCAATCTAGATCCCAGCACAGATACGCAGTATTTT.

For the CDR3, the DNA is TGCGCCAGCAGCCAAGGAATAGGGGGGCGGAAACTGTTTTTT. Protein sequence: CASSQGIGGRKLFF. The V call is TRBV4-1, the J call TRBJ1-4; weak D call: TRBD1 (6 bases). This CDR3 contains 14 residues. Germline V gives CDR1 MGHRA, CDR2 YSYEKL. Deletions cut 1 base from V and 11 bases from J, with 14 bases between.

This sequence joins TRBV12-3 or TRBV12-4 and TRBJ2-2; possible D gene TRBD1, 5 bases. The V gene lost 10 bases and the J gene lost 7 bases, with 16 bases spanning the gap. There are 13 residues in the CDR3. CDR3 region: CATRQSLNGELFF. The CDR3 DNA reads as TGTGCCACCAGACAGTCCCTAAACGGGGAGCTGTTTTTT.

The gene calls are TRBV28 and TRBJ2-3; 7 bases line up with TRBD1. The germline CDR1 and CDR2 sequences are MDHEN and SYDVKM. V shed 3 bases and J 5 bases; nucleotides not matched to a gene: 5. The CDR3 consists of 14 residues. CDR3: CASSFLTGVDTQYF. In nucleotides, the CDR3 is TGTGCCAGCAGTTTTCTCACAGGGGTAGATACGCAGTATTTT.